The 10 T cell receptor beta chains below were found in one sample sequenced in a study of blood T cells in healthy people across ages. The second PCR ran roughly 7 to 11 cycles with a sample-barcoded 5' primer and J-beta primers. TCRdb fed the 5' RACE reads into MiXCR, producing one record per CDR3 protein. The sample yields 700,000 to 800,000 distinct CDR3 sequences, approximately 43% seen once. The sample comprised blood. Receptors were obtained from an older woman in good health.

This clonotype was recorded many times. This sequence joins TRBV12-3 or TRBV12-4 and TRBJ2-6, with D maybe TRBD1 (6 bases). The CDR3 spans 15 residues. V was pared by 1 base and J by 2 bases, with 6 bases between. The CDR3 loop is CASSLGGPGANVLTF. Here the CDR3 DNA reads TGTGCCAGCAGTTTAGGGGGGCCTGGGGCCAACGTCCTGACTTTC.

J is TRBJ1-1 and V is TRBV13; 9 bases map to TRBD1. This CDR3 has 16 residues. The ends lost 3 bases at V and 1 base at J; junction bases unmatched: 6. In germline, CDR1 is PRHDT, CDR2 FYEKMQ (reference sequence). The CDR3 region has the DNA TGTGCCAGCAGCTTGTCCGGGACAGGGCGGAACACTGAAGCTTTCTTT. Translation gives CASSLSGTGRNTEAFF.

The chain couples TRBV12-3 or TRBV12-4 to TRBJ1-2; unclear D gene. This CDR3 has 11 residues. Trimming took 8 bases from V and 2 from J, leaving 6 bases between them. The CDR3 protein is CASFLNYGYTF. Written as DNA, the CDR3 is TGTGCCAGCTTCCTAAACTATGGCTACACCTTC.

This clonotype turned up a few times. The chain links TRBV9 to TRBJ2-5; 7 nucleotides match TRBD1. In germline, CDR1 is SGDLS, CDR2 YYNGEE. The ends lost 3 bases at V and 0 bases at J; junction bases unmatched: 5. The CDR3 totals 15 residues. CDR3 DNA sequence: TGTGCCAGCAGCGCAGGACAGGAAAACCAAGAGACCCAGTACTTC. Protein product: CASSAGQENQETQYF.

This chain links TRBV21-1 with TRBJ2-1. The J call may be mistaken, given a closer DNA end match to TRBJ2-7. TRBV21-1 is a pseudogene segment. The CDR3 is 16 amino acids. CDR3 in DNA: TGTGCCAGCAGCAAAGAGTCGAGGGGCCCCTACAATGAGCAGTACTTC. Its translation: CASSKESRGPYNEQYF.

The CDR3 coding sequence is TGTGCCAGCAGTTTAGACCAGTCCGGGGTTAATGAGCAGTACTTC. Translation: CASSLDQSGVNEQYF. The chain carries TRBV12-3 or TRBV12-4 and TRBJ2-7, with D possibly being TRBD2 (5 bases). Trimming removed 1 base from V and 7 bases from J, with 17 bases in between. This CDR3 region has 15 residues.

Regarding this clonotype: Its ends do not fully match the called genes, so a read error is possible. The CDR3 DNA is TGTACCAGCAGTACATCTTTGGACACCTATGGCTACACCTTC. It translates to CTSSTSLDTYGYTF. The chain combines TRBV9 with TRBJ1-2; the D gene is possibly TRBD1 (5 bases). The CDR3 is made up of 14 amino acids. Germline CDR1 is SGDLS and CDR2 is YYNGEE.

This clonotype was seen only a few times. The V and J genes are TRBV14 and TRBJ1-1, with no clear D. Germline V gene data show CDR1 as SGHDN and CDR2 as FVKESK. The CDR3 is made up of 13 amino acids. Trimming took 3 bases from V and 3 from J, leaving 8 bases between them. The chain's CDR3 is CASSQNTDTEAFF. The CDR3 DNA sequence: TGTGCCAGCAGCCAGAACACGGACACTGAAGCTTTCTTT.

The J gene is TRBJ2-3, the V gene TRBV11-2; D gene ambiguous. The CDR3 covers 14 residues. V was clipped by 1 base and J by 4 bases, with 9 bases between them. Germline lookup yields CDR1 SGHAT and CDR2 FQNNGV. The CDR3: CASSLAAGPDTQYF. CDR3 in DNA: TGTGCCAGCAGCTTAGCGGCAGGCCCAGATACGCAGTATTTT.

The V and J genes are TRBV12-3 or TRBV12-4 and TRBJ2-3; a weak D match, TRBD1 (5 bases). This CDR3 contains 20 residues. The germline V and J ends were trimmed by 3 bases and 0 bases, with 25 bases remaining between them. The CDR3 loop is CASSFIIGVWSASSTDTQYF. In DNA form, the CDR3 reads TGTGCCAGCAGTTTTATAATAGGGGTATGGAGCGCTTCTAGCACAGATACGCAGTATTTT.